This T cell receptor (beta chain) was found in a study of cytomegalovirus exposure and HLA in healthy donors. Overall study results and limits: Rarity characterized most TCR sequences, yet some public TCRs appeared in many donors. The study carried out a later analysis of TCR beta sequences. It associated approximately 15,000 of them with specific HLA alleles at a false discovery rate of 0.05. The authors excluded some V segments, including TRBV6-2 and TRBV6-3, as indistinguishable.

Details on this clone: Antigen: not known.

In the PCR, 60 Vbeta and 13 Jbeta primers were used. The method was immunoSEQ multiplex PCR; TCRdb's version includes in-frame clones alone and lacks a portion of them. The sample lists 150,000 to 200,000 clones, 75% to 90% occurring once. The V gene end was trimmed by 6 bases and the J gene end by 4 bases; junction bases not matched to a gene: 3. The CDR3 is 13 amino acids. Looked up from germline, CDR1 is MNHNY and CDR2 is SVGAGI (reference sequence). Sequencing input: PBMCs. This clonotype was sampled from a boy younger than 10 in good health and CMV-seronegative. This chain uses TRBV6-6 with TRBJ1-3; 7 positions match TRBD1. The DNA for the CDR3 is TGTGCCAGCAGGAGGGGGCTAGGAAACACCATATATTTT. Its protein is CASRRGLGNTIYF.